This note documents a single T cell receptor beta chain sequence. The target antigen is unknown. This record belongs to a study of memory B cells and T cells in multiple sclerosis. Study findings and constraints: Shared clonotype counts depended on differing compartment clone-set sizes and were normalized.

Profiling relied on immunoSEQ multiplex PCR, and the TCRdb table lists in-frame clones only, not all of them. The sample includes about 42,000 clones, about four fifths of them seen just once. There are 12 residues in the CDR3. Trimming took off 5 bases at V and 8 bases at J, with 12 bases between the two ends. Per the germline V gene, CDR1 is LNHDA and CDR2 is SQIVND (reference sequence). Separate sequencing covered autoproliferating (CFSE-dim) and non-proliferating (CFSE-high) T cells from stimulus-free culture. Cultures began with 45 million to 50 million CFSE-labeled PBMCs, unstimulated for roughly 7 days, with replicate wells pooled. Without exogenous stimuli, around 0.47 uM CFSE-labeled PBMCs were cultured serum-free.

The sequence was collected from a human donor with multiple sclerosis. Specimen: PBMCs from blood kept in culture. V gene TRBV19 combines with J gene TRBJ1-2; D not certain. The CDR3 is CASSYVLGGYTF. The DNA for the CDR3 is TGTGCCAGTAGTTACGTATTGGGCGGCTACACCTTC. The entire variable domain, with the rest obtained from reference TRBV19 and TRBJ1-2, is as follows: DGGITQSPKYLFRKEGQNVTLSCEQNLNHDAMYWYRQDPGQGLRLIYYSQIVNDFQKGDIAEGYSVSREKKESFPLTVTSAQKNPTAFYLCASSYVLGGYTFGSGTRLTVV.